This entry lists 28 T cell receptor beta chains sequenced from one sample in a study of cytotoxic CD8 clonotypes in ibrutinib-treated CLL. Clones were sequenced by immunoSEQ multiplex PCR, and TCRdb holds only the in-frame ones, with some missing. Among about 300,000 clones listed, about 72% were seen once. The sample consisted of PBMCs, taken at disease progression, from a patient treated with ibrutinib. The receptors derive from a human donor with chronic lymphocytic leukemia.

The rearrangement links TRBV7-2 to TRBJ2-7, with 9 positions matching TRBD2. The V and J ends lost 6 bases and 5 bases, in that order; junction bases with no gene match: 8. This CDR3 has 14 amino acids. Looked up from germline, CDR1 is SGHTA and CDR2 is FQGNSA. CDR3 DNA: TGTGCCAGCAGGGACTGGGGACTAGCCAACGAGCAGTACTTC. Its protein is CASRDWGLANEQYF.

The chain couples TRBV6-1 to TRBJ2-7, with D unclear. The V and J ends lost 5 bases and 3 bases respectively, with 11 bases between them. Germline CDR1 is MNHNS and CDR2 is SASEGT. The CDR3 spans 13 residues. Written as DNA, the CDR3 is TGTGCCAGCAGTCAATTAACTGGCTACGAGCAGTACTTC. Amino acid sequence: CASSQLTGYEQYF.

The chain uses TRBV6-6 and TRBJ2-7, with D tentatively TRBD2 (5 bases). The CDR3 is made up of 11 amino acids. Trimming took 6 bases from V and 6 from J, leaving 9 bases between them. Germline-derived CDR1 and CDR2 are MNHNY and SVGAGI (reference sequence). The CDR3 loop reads CASSLAGEQYF. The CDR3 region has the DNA TGTGCCAGCAGCCTAGCAGGCGAGCAGTACTTC.

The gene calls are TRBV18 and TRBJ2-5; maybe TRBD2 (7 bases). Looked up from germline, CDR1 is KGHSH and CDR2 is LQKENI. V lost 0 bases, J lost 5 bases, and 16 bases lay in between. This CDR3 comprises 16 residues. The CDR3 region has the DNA TGTGCCAGCTCACCACCGGGGGCCAGCGGGGCGGAGACCCAGTACTTC. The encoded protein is CASSPPGASGAETQYF.

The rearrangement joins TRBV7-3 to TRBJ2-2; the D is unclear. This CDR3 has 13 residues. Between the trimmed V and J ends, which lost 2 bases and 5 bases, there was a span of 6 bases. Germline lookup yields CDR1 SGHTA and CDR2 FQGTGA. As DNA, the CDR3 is TGTGCCAGCAGCTTAGTGCGTACCGGGGAGCTGTTTTTT. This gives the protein CASSLVRTGELFF. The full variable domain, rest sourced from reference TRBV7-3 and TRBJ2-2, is GAGVSQTPSNKVTEKGKYVELRCDPISGHTALYWYRQSLGQGPEFLIYFQGTGAADDSGLPNDRFFAVRPEGSVSTLKIQRTERGDSAVYLCASSLVRTGELFFGEGSRLTVL.

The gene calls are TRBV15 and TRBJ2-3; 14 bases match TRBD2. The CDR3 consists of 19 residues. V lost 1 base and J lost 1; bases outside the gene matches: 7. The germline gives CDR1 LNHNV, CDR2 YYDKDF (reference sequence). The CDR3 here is CATSRGGTSGRAGTDTQYF. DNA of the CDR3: TGTGCCACCAGCAGAGGGGGGACTAGCGGGAGAGCGGGCACAGATACGCAGTATTTT. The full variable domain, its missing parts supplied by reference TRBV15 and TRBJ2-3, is DAMVIQNPRYQVTQFGKPVTLSCSQTLNHNVMYWYQQKSSQAPKLLFHYYDKDFNNEADTPDNFQSRRPNTSFCFLDIRSPGLGDTAMYLCATSRGGTSGRAGTDTQYFGPGTRLTVL.

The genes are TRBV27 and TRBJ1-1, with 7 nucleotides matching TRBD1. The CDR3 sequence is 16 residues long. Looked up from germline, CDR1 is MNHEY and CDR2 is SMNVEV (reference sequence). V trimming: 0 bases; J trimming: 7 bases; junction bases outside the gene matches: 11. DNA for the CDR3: TGTGCCAGCAGTTTATCGCCACTTTCCCGACAGGGTGAAGCTTTCTTT. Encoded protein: CASSLSPLSRQGEAFF.

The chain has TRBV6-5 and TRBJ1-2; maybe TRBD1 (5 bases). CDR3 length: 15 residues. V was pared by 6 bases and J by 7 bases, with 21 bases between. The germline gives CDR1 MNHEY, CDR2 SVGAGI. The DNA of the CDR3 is TGTGCCAGCAGCGATCCACCGGGACTTCGGCGTGGCTACACCTTC. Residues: CASSDPPGLRRGYTF.

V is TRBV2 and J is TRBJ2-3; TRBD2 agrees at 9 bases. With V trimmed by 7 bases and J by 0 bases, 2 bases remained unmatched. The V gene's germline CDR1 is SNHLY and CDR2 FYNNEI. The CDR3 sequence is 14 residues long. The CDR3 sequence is CASNLAGSTDTQYF. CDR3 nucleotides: TGTGCCAGCAACCTAGCGGGGAGCACAGATACGCAGTATTTT.

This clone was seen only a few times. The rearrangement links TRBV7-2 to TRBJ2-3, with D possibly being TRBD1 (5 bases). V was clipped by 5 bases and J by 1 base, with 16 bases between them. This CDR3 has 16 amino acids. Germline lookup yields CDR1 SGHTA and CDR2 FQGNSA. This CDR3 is CASSPGSAPRTDTQYF. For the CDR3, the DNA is TGTGCCAGCAGCCCAGGGTCCGCTCCCCGCACAGATACGCAGTATTTT. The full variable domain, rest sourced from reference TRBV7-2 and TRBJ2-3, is GAGVSQSPSNKVTEKGKDVELRCDPISGHTALYWYRQSLGQGLEFLIYFQGNSAPDKSGLPSDRFSAERTGGSVSTLTIQRTQQEDSAVYLCASSPGSAPRTDTQYFGPGTRLTVL.

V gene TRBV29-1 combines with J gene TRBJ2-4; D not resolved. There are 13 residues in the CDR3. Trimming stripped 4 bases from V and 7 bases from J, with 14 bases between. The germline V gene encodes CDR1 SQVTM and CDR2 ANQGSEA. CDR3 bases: TGCAGCGTTGTGGTTCAGGCGGAGAACATTCAGTACTTC. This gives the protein CSVVVQAENIQYF.

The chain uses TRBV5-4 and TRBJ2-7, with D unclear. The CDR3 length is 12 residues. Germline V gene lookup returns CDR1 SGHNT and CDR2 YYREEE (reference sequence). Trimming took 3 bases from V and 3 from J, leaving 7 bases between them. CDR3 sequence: CASSYSNYEQYF. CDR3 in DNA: TGTGCCAGCAGCTATAGCAACTACGAGCAGTACTTC.

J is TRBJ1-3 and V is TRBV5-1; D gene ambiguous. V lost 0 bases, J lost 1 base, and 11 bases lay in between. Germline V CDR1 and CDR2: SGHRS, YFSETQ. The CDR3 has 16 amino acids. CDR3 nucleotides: TGCGCCAGCAGCTTGGGAAACGAGGTGTCTGGAAACACCATATATTTT. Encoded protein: CASSLGNEVSGNTIYF.

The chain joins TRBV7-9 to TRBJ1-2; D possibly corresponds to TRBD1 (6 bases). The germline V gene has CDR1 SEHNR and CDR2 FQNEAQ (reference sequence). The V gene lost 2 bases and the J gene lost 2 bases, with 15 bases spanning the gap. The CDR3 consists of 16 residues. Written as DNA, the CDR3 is TGTGCCAGCAGCTTAACCGGGACACCTCTCAACTATGGCTACACCTTC. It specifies CASSLTGTPLNYGYTF.

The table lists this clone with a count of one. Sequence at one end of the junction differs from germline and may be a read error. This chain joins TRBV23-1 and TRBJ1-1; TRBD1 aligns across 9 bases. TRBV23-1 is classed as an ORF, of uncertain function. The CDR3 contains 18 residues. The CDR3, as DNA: TGCGCCACCAGTCCTGGCCCCCGGACAGGGGCTTTGAACACTGAAGCTTTCTTT. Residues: CATSPGPRTGALNTEAFF.

The CDR3 spells CASSTSRDRAETQYF. The CDR3 DNA follows: TGTGCCAGCAGCACCTCCCGGGACAGGGCGGAGACCCAGTACTTC. The rearrangement links TRBV7-8 to TRBJ2-5; 9 bases are shared with TRBD1. V lost 5 bases to trimming and J lost 5 bases; unmatched junction nucleotides: 9. The germline CDR1 and CDR2 sequences are SGHVS and FQNEAQ. This CDR3 is 15 amino acids long.

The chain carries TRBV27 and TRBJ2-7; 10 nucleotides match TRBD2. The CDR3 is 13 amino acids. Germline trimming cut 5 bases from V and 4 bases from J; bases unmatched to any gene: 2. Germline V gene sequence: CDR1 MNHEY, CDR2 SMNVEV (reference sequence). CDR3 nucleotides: TGTGCCAGCAGTCTGACTAGCGGGTACGAGCAGTACTTC. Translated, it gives CASSLTSGYEQYF.

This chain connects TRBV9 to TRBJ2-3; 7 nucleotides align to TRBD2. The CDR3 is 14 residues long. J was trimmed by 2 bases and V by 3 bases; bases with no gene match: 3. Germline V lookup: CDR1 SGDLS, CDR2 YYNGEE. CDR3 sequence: CASSAAGVTDTQYF. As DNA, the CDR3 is TGTGCCAGCAGCGCTGCGGGAGTCACAGATACGCAGTATTTT.

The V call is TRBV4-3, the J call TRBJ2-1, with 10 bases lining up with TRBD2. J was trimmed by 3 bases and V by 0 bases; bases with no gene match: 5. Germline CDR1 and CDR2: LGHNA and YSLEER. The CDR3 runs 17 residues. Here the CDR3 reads CASSQEVAGGLYNEQFF. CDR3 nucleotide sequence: TGCGCCAGCAGCCAAGAAGTAGCGGGAGGACTCTACAATGAGCAGTTCTTC.

This CDR3 reads CASSLRLGGGTDTQYF. CDR3 in DNA: TGTGCCAGCAGCTTAAGATTAGGGGGAGGCACAGATACGCAGTATTTT. V and J are TRBV11-3 and TRBJ2-3; D may be TRBD1 (6 bases). This CDR3 contains 16 residues. Germline CDR1 reads SGHNT; CDR2 reads YENEEA. The V end was cut by 2 bases, the J end by 1 base, with 13 bases between.

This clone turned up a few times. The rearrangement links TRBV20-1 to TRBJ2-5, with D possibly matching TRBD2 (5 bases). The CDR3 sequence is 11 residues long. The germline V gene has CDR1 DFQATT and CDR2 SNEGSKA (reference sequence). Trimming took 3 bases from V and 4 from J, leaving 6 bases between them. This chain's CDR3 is CSASAGETQYF. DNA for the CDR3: TGCAGTGCTAGTGCGGGAGAGACCCAGTACTTC.

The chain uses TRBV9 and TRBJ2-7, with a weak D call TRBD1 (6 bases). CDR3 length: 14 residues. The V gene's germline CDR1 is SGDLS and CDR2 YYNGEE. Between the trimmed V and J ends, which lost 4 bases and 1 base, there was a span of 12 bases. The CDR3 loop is CASSPRQDSYEQYF. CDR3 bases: TGTGCCAGCAGCCCAAGACAGGATTCCTACGAGCAGTACTTC.

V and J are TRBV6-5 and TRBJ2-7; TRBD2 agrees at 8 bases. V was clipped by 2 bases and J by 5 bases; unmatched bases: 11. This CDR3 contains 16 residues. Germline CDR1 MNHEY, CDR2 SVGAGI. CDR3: CASSYAGTRRIHEQYF. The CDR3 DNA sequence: TGTGCCAGCAGTTACGCCGGGACTAGGAGGATCCACGAGCAGTACTTC.

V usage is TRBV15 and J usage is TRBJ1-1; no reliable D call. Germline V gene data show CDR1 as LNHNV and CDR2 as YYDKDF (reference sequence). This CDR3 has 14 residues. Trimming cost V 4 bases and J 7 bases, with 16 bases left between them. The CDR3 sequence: CATSITPSGGEAFF. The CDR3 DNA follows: TGTGCCACCAGCATTACACCCTCCGGCGGTGAAGCTTTCTTT.

CDR3: CASSYMRRNQPQHF. The CDR3 region has the DNA TGTGCCAGCAGTTACATGCGGAGGAATCAGCCCCAGCATTTT. J is TRBJ1-5 and V is TRBV6-5; D gene unclear. This CDR3 has 14 residues. CDR1 MNHEY and CDR2 SVGAGI come from the germline V gene. V was trimmed by 2 bases and J by 4 bases, leaving 9 bases between them.

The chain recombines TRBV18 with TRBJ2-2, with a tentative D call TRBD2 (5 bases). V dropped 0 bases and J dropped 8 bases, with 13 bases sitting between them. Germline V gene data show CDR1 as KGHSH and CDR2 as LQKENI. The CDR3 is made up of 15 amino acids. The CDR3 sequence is CASSPPGTRRGELFF. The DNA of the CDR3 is TGTGCCAGCTCACCACCGGGAACCCGGAGGGGGGAGCTGTTTTTT.

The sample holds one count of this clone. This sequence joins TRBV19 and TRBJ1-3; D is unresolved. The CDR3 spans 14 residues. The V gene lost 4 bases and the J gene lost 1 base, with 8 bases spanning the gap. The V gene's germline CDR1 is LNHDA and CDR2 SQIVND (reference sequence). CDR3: CASSRTSSGNTIYF. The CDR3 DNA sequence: TGTGCCAGTAGTAGGACCTCTTCTGGAAACACCATATATTTT.

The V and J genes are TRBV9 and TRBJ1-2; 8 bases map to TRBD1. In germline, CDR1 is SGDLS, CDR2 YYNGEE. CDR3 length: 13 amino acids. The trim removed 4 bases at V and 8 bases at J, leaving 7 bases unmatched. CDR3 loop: CASSLQGVGGYTF. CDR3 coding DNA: TGTGCCAGCAGCTTACAGGGGGTAGGCGGCTACACCTTC.